These 12 T cell receptor beta chains share one sample of origin, sequenced in a study of blood T cell repertoires in COVID-19. Using immunoSEQ multiplex PCR, the repertoire was profiled, and TCRdb retains in-frame clones only, with some absent. This sample has fewer than 65,000 clones, with about 90% found just once. The specimen sequenced was peripheral blood. These receptors were taken from a man aged 60 to 69 with acute or convalescent COVID-19.

The chain recombines TRBV4-3 with TRBJ2-1, with TRBD2 identical over 8 bases. With 0 bases clipped from V and 3 bases from J, the junction kept 1 base outside the gene matches. This CDR3 has 15 residues. Per the germline V gene, CDR1 is LGHNA and CDR2 is YSLEER. CDR3 sequence (DNA): TGCGCCAGCAGCCAAGATCGGGGGGGCTACAATGAGCAGTTCTTC. Its protein product is CASSQDRGGYNEQFF.

The rearrangement links TRBV7-2 to TRBJ1-2; TRBD1 matches 7 bases. CDR1 is SGHTA, CDR2 FQGNSA, per germline. V lost 11 bases and J lost 4; bases outside the gene matches: 10. CDR3 size: 13 residues. CDR3 in amino acids: CASRQGQTYGYTF. The CDR3 coding sequence is TGTGCCTCTAGGCAGGGACAGACCTATGGCTACACCTTC.

The chain links TRBV30 to TRBJ2-3; D possibly corresponds to TRBD2 (7 bases). The CDR3 runs to 15 residues. The V end lost 4 bases, the J end lost 4 bases, and 18 bases lay between the germline ends. Per the germline V gene, CDR1 is GTSNPN and CDR2 is SVGIG (reference sequence). CDR3 residues: CAWNRAGAGPDTQYF. In nucleotides, the CDR3 is TGTGCCTGGAATCGGGCGGGGGCCGGGCCAGATACGCAGTATTTT.

This clone showed up just once. V and J are TRBV5-1 and TRBJ1-1; D is ambiguous. Germline CDR1 is SGHRS and CDR2 is YFSETQ. The CDR3 runs 14 residues. Trimming left V 4 bases short and J 1 base short, with 11 bases between. The CDR3 DNA follows: TGCGCCAGCAGCAGAAACAGTGAGAACACTGAAGCTTTCTTT. Its protein product is CASSRNSENTEAFF.

V and J are TRBV28 and TRBJ2-2; no firm D call. V lost 7 bases and J 4 bases, leaving 13 bases between the germline ends. The CDR3 spans 14 residues. Germline V gene sequence: CDR1 MDHEN, CDR2 SYDVKM. The CDR3 spells CASTPGLGTGELFF. CDR3 in DNA: TGTGCCAGCACCCCGGGTTTGGGCACCGGGGAGCTGTTTTTT.

V gene TRBV6-5 combines with J gene TRBJ1-1; 10 bases match TRBD1. Germline CDR1 reads MNHEY; CDR2 reads SVGAGI. The CDR3 is made up of 14 amino acids. The V gene end was trimmed by 6 bases and the J gene end by 4 bases; junction bases not matched to a gene: 5. The CDR3 reads CASRFGTGATEAFF. The CDR3 DNA sequence: TGTGCCAGCAGGTTCGGGACAGGGGCCACTGAAGCTTTCTTT.

In DNA, the CDR3 is TGCAGTGCTAGTCAAGGGGGCGTCTCTGGGGCCAACGTCCTGACTTTC. Protein product: CSASQGGVSGANVLTF. This rearrangement joins TRBV20-1 to TRBJ2-6; 7 bases match TRBD1. Germline V gives CDR1 DFQATT, CDR2 SNEGSKA (reference sequence). The ends lost 3 bases at V and 0 bases at J; junction bases unmatched: 5. This CDR3 region has 16 residues.

The V gene is TRBV9, the J gene TRBJ1-2; D uncertain. Germline V gives CDR1 SGDLS, CDR2 YYNGEE. This CDR3 has 13 amino acids. V lost 4 bases and J lost 4, with 11 bases in between. The CDR3: CASSPRGTYGYTF. In DNA form, the CDR3 reads TGTGCCAGCAGCCCGAGAGGCACCTATGGCTACACCTTC.

This chain joins TRBV12-5 and TRBJ1-6; a weak D match, TRBD1 (6 bases). The CDR3 extends over 15 amino acids. Trimming left V 5 bases short and J 7 bases short, with 15 bases between. CDR1 is LGHNT and CDR2 is FRNRAP in the germline V gene. The CDR3 reads CASGTGSVRNSPLHF. As DNA, the CDR3 is TGTGCTAGTGGTACAGGGTCAGTGAGGAATTCACCCCTCCACTTT.

The sample holds a few counts of this clone. This chain joins TRBV28 and TRBJ1-2, with 8 bases that match TRBD1. After removal of 5 bases from V and 3 bases from J, the junction contained 5 bases not matched to a gene. From germline, CDR1 is MDHEN and CDR2 SYDVKM. This CDR3 is 14 amino acids long. Written as DNA, the CDR3 is TGTGCCAGCAGTCTCCCGACAGGGGACTATGGCTACACCTTC. Translated: CASSLPTGDYGYTF.

The chain links TRBV28 to TRBJ1-2; 8 bases fit TRBD1. CDR3 length equals 14 residues. J was trimmed by 4 bases and V by 2 bases; bases with no gene match: 3. The V gene's germline CDR1 is MDHEN and CDR2 SYDVKM. The CDR3 nucleotides read TGTGCCAGCAGTTTAGGACAGGGCCCCTATGGCTACACCTTC. It codes for CASSLGQGPYGYTF.

CDR3 protein: CASSSKTVEPNIQYF. The CDR3 DNA reads TGTGCCAGCAGCTCCAAAACAGTAGAGCCAAACATTCAGTACTTC. The chain combines TRBV5-4 with TRBJ2-4, with D hard to call. The V end lost 3 bases, the J end lost 6 bases, and 16 bases lay between the germline ends. The CDR3 length is 15 residues. The germline V gene has CDR1 SGHNT and CDR2 YYREEE (reference sequence).